The 19 T cell receptor beta chains below come from one sample, sequenced in a study of T cell changes during pregnancy in multiple sclerosis. Clones were sequenced by immunoSEQ multiplex PCR, and TCRdb holds only the in-frame ones, with some missing. The sample holds 81,000 or so clones, about 89% seen once. The sequencing here drew on PBMCs, taken in the first trimester of pregnancy. The receptors were gathered from a female donor in good health, serving as a control in a pregnancy study. Some clones in this sample may be carry-over from other donors' samples.

J is TRBJ1-6 and V is TRBV14; D is unclear. The V and J ends lost 0 bases and 7 bases respectively, with 7 bases between them. Germline CDR1 is SGHDN and CDR2 is FVKESK. The CDR3 runs 14 residues. The CDR3: CASSQEAVNSPLHF. CDR3 coding DNA: TGTGCCAGCAGCCAAGAGGCAGTCAATTCACCCCTCCACTTT.

The chain employs TRBV14 and TRBJ1-1; a weak D match, TRBD1 (6 bases). The germline CDR1 and CDR2 sequences are SGHDN and FVKESK. The ends were cut back, 0 bases at V and 8 bases at J, with 10 bases in the middle. There are 13 residues in the CDR3. The CDR3 protein is CASSQDPRGEAFF. DNA of the CDR3: TGTGCCAGCAGCCAAGATCCCAGGGGCGAAGCTTTCTTT.

The chain is built from TRBV7-9 and TRBJ2-7, with 12 bases matching TRBD2. Germline V gene lookup returns CDR1 SEHNR and CDR2 FQNEAQ (reference sequence). The CDR3 is 15 residues long. Losses at the gene ends were 5 bases for V and 4 bases for J; bases not matched to a gene: 6. In nucleotides, the CDR3 is TGTGCCAGCAGCGTCGGACTAGCGGGATGGTACGAGCAGTACTTC. It encodes CASSVGLAGWYEQYF.

This clone was seen just once. This rearrangement joins TRBV29-1 to TRBJ1-2; the match to TRBD1 covers 7 bases. Germline CDR1 SQVTM, CDR2 ANQGSEA. This CDR3 is built from 13 residues. The V gene end was trimmed by 3 bases and the J gene end by 4 bases; junction bases not matched to a gene: 5. In DNA, the CDR3 is TGCAGCGTTGAGGGGGACAGCCTCTATGGCTACACCTTC. Protein sequence: CSVEGDSLYGYTF.

The gene calls are TRBV29-1 and TRBJ2-5; 7 bases match TRBD1. The germline V gene has CDR1 SQVTM and CDR2 ANQGSEA. The junction had 5 bases not matched to a gene; V was cut back by 3 bases and J by 1 base. This CDR3 contains 14 residues. The CDR3, as DNA: TGCAGCGTTGAGGGGACAGTACTCCAAGAGACCCAGTACTTC. Protein product: CSVEGTVLQETQYF.

This chain uses TRBV6-9 with TRBJ2-7; TRBD2 aligns across 8 bases. This CDR3 has 17 residues. The V gene end was trimmed by 5 bases and the J gene end by 4 bases; junction bases not matched to a gene: 16. Germline CDR1 MNHGY, CDR2 SVAAGI. DNA for the CDR3: TGTGCCAGCAGTCCCCCCGGAAAAAGCGGGAGTTTGTACGAGCAGTACTTC. Translating gives CASSPPGKSGSLYEQYF.

With regard to this clone: Additional DNA sequences in this sample encode the identical CDR3. This sequence joins TRBV7-9 and TRBJ1-2, with TRBD1 matching 7 bases. The CDR3 runs 12 residues. The V gene's germline CDR1 is SEHNR and CDR2 FQNEAQ (reference sequence). The V gene end was trimmed by 2 bases and the J gene end by 8 bases; junction bases not matched to a gene: 2. The CDR3 loop is CASSLRGHGYTF. The CDR3, as DNA: TGTGCCAGCAGCTTAAGGGGGCACGGCTACACCTTC.

The V and J genes are TRBV5-1 and TRBJ2-1; the D gene is possibly TRBD1 (6 bases). CDR3 length: 15 residues. CDR1 and CDR2 from the germline V gene are SGHRS and YFSETQ. Trimming removed 2 bases at V and 0 bases at J, with 9 bases between. The CDR3 DNA is TGCGCCAGCAGCTTCAGGGGCCCCTCCTACAATGAGCAGTTCTTC. Residues: CASSFRGPSYNEQFF.

The V and J genes are TRBV13 and TRBJ2-1; TRBD2 matches at 8 bases. Germline V gives CDR1 PRHDT, CDR2 FYEKMQ (reference sequence). This CDR3 is 15 amino acids long. Germline trimming cut 4 bases from V and 5 bases from J; bases unmatched to any gene: 7. The CDR3 loop reads CASSSRGAGNNEQFF. In DNA, the CDR3 is TGTGCCAGCAGCTCGCGGGGGGCCGGTAACAATGAGCAGTTCTTC.

The rearrangement uses TRBV5-4 and TRBJ2-5, with D unclear. This CDR3 has 14 residues. Germline V gene lookup returns CDR1 SGHNT and CDR2 YYREEE (reference sequence). Trimming cost V 0 bases and J 5 bases, with 11 bases left between them. The DNA of the CDR3 is TGTGCCAGCAGCTTGGGGCCGCCGGAGGAGACCCAGTACTTC. It specifies CASSLGPPEETQYF.

The rearrangement uses TRBV6-1 and TRBJ2-5, with D possibly being TRBD2 (6 bases). Germline loops: CDR1 MNHNS, CDR2 SASEGT. The CDR3 spans 16 residues. The V end lost 4 bases, the J end lost 5 bases, and 20 bases lay between the germline ends. The CDR3 loop is CASSGPDYPRRETQYF. In DNA form, the CDR3 reads TGTGCCAGCAGTGGGCCGGACTACCCGCGAAGGGAGACCCAGTACTTC.

The gene calls are TRBV7-6 and TRBJ2-2; TRBD2 matches 9 bases. This CDR3 spans 16 amino acids. Germline assignment: CDR1 SGHVS and CDR2 FNYEAQ. The ends lost 1 base at V and 1 base at J; junction bases unmatched: 1. In DNA form, the CDR3 reads TGTGCCAGCAGCTTAGTGACTAGCGGGAACACCGGGGAGCTGTTTTTT. It codes for CASSLVTSGNTGELFF. The variable domain in full, with the rest retrieved from reference TRBV7-6 and TRBJ2-2, is GAGVSQSPRYKVTKRGQDVALRCDPISGHVSLYWYRQALGQGPEFLTYFNYEAQQDKSGLPNDRFSAERPEGSISTLTIQRTEQRDSAMYRCASSLVTSGNTGELFFGEGSRLTVL.

The J gene is TRBJ2-4, the V gene TRBV2; TRBD2 might be the D (5 bases). The V gene lost 1 base and the J gene lost 3 bases, with 7 bases spanning the gap. This CDR3 is built from 14 residues. CDR1 SNHLY and CDR2 FYNNEI come from the germline V gene. CDR3 sequence reads: CASSEEEDKNIQYF. CDR3 DNA: TGTGCCAGCAGTGAAGAGGAGGACAAAAACATTCAGTACTTC.

The chain's CDR3 is CASSLVATGELFF. The CDR3 coding sequence is TGCGCCAGCAGCTTGGTAGCTACCGGGGAGCTGTTTTTT. The chain links TRBV5-1 to TRBJ2-2; D gene uncertain. The CDR3 has 13 amino acids. The germline V and J ends were trimmed by 0 bases and 5 bases, with 5 bases remaining between them. Germline CDR1 and CDR2: SGHRS and YFSETQ. Supplemented by reference TRBV5-1 and TRBJ2-2, the full variable domain reads KAGVTQTPRYLIKTRGQQVTLSCSPISGHRSVSWYQQTPGQGLQFLFEYFSETQRNKGNFPGRFSGRQFSNSRSEMNVSTLELGDSALYLCASSLVATGELFFGEGSRLTVL.

The table lists this clone with a count of one. The V gene is TRBV28, the J gene TRBJ1-5; D gene unclear. The V gene lost 2 bases and the J gene lost 2 bases, with 16 bases spanning the gap. The CDR3 loop spans 17 amino acids. Germline CDR1 and CDR2: MDHEN and SYDVKM. The CDR3 coding sequence is TGTGCCAGCAGTTTAGTGGGGAGAGGATATGGCAATCAGCCCCAGCATTTT. As protein: CASSLVGRGYGNQPQHF.

This chain uses TRBV11-2 with TRBJ2-1, with D possibly matching TRBD2 (5 bases). The CDR3 is 13 residues long. CDR1 is SGHAT and CDR2 is FQNNGV in the germline V gene. Trimming cost V 2 bases and J 9 bases, with 11 bases left between them. Written as DNA, the CDR3 is TGTGCCAGCAGCTTAAACCCTAGCACTGAGCAGTTCTTC. Residues: CASSLNPSTEQFF.

V is TRBV19 and J is TRBJ2-7; D may be TRBD1 (6 bases). The CDR3 has 14 residues. V was trimmed by 4 bases and J by 0 bases, leaving 10 bases between them. The germline V gene has CDR1 LNHDA and CDR2 SQIVND (reference sequence). CDR3 sequence reads: CASSTRQDSYEQYF. In DNA, the CDR3 is TGTGCCAGTAGTACACGACAGGACTCCTACGAGCAGTACTTC. Based on the CDR3 plus reference TRBV19 and TRBJ2-7, the full variable domain is DGGITQSPKYLFRKEGQNVTLSCEQNLNHDAMYWYRQDPGQGLRLIYYSQIVNDFQKGDIAEGYSVSREKKESFPLTVTSAQKNPTAFYLCASSTRQDSYEQYFGPGTRLTVT.

The J gene is TRBJ2-6, the V gene TRBV19, with 7 bases matching TRBD1. This CDR3 has 18 amino acids. Unmatched junction bases numbered 8, after V lost 3 bases and J lost 0 bases. CDR1 and CDR2 from the germline V gene are LNHDA and SQIVND (reference sequence). The CDR3: CASSIEGQYTSGANVLTF. The CDR3 DNA follows: TGTGCCAGTAGTATCGAGGGACAGTATACCTCTGGGGCCAACGTCCTGACTTTC.

The genes are TRBV11-2 and TRBJ2-2; TRBD2 matches 11 bases. V lost 1 base and J lost 6; bases outside the gene matches: 7. The CDR3 consists of 17 residues. Per the germline V gene, CDR1 is SGHAT and CDR2 is FQNNGV. CDR3 in DNA: TGTGCCAGCAGCTTAGGGGTCGGTAGCGGGGGGGCCGGGGAGCTGTTTTTT. As protein: CASSLGVGSGGAGELFF.